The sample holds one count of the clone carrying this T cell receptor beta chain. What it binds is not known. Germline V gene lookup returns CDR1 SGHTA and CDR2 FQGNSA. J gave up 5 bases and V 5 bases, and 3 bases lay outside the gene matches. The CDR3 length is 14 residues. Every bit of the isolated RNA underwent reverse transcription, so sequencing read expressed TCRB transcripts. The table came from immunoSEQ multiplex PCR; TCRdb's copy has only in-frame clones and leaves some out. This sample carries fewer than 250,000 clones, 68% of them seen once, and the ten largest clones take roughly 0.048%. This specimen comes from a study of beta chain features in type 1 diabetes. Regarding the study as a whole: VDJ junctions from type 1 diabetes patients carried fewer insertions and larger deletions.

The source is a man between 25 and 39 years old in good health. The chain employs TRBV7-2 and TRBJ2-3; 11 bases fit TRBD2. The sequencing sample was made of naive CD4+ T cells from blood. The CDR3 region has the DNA TGTGCCAGCAGCCCTAGCGGGGGGCTAGATACGCAGTATTTT. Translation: CASSPSGGLDTQYF.